This T cell receptor (beta chain) was captured by sequencing in a study of cytomegalovirus exposure and HLA in healthy donors. The PCR employed 60 Vbeta primers together with 13 Jbeta primers. Profiling relied on immunoSEQ multiplex PCR, and the TCRdb table lists in-frame clones only, not all of them. Here the sample spans approximately 190,000 clones, around four fifths being singletons. Broader study findings: Earlier results showed most TCR beta V segments being productive about 87% or about 30% of the time. By HLA locus, TCR association rates varied in a later analysis, with DRB1 showing the most and HLA-C the fewest. In a later analysis, parvovirus B19, influenza, CMV and Epstein-Barr virus appeared linked to several top co-occurrence clusters. Some segments of the V type, notably TRBV6-2 and TRBV6-3, were excluded as indistinguishable.

Details on this clone: Its specificity is unknown.

CDR1 and CDR2 from the germline V gene are SGHRS and YFSETQ. This CDR3 spans 14 amino acids. V trimming: 3 bases; J trimming: 9 bases; junction bases outside the gene matches: 9. The source of this sequence is a woman under 30 in good health and CMV-seronegative. Specimen: PBMCs. The chain couples TRBV5-1 to TRBJ2-3; 8 bases map to TRBD1. Written as DNA, the CDR3 is TGCGCCAGCAGCTATAGACCAGGGGGCGAGACGCAGTATTTT. It is translated as CASSYRPGGETQYF. The entire variable domain, with the rest obtained from reference TRBV5-1 and TRBJ2-3, is as follows: KAGVTQTPRYLIKTRGQQVTLSCSPISGHRSVSWYQQTPGQGLQFLFEYFSETQRNKGNFPGRFSGRQFSNSRSEMNVSTLELGDSALYLCASSYRPGGETQYFGPGTRLTVL.